Each of the 11 T cell receptor beta chains below was sequenced from the same sample in a study of early T cells in non-severe SARS-CoV-2 infection. TCRdb fed the 5' RACE reads into MiXCR, producing one record per CDR3 protein. The sample carries under 95,000 distinct CDR3 sequences, 10% to 15% recorded once. Sequencing was carried out using whole blood. These TCRs come from an adult who was a healthcare worker with PCR-confirmed SARS-CoV-2 infection or an uninfected control (not recorded which).

V and J are TRBV29-1 and TRBJ2-1, with TRBD2 matching over 8 bases. Germline CDR1 reads SQVTM; CDR2 reads ANQGSEA. The CDR3 runs 13 residues. The V gene end was trimmed by 7 bases and the J gene end by 1 base; junction bases not matched to a gene: 3. In DNA, the CDR3 is TGCAGCGCGCGGGAGGAATCCTACAATGAGCAGTTCTTC. It is translated as CSAREESYNEQFF.

In this sample, this clonotype turned up many times. V gene TRBV9 combines with J gene TRBJ1-3; D unresolved. The V and J ends lost 4 bases and 8 bases respectively, with 19 bases between them. In germline, CDR1 is SGDLS, CDR2 YYNGEE. This CDR3 comprises 15 residues. The CDR3 here is CASSLDDPWVDTIYF. DNA of the CDR3: TGTGCCAGCAGCTTAGACGACCCCTGGGTAGACACCATATATTTT.

The rearrangement links TRBV9 to TRBJ2-1, with 12 positions matching TRBD2. CDR1 and CDR2 (germline): SGDLS, YYNGEE. CDR3 size: 18 residues. V lost 0 bases, J lost 6 bases, and 10 bases stayed unmatched. The CDR3 DNA follows: TGTGCCAGCAGCGTAGGCCTAGCGGGAGGGCCTCTCTCCAATGAGCAGTTCTTC. It is translated as CASSVGLAGGPLSNEQFF.

There are many counts of this clonotype. The J gene is TRBJ1-2, the V gene TRBV6-5, with 8 bases that match TRBD1. The CDR3 sequence is 13 residues long. The germline V gene encodes CDR1 MNHEY and CDR2 SVGAGI. Losses at the gene ends were 7 bases for V and 6 bases for J; bases not matched to a gene: 7. The CDR3 DNA is TGTGCCAGCAAAGGACAGGGAGTGGATGGCTACACCTTC. Residues: CASKGQGVDGYTF.

The chain uses TRBV11-2 and TRBJ2-3, with 12 bases matching TRBD1. This CDR3 comprises 16 residues. V gave up 5 bases and J gave up 4 bases; unmatched junction bases: 7. Germline V lookup: CDR1 SGHAT, CDR2 FQNNGV. The CDR3 loop reads CASSTSGTGGPDTQYF. The CDR3 DNA reads TGTGCCAGCAGCACCTCCGGGACAGGGGGCCCAGATACGCAGTATTTT.

V and J are TRBV3-1 and TRBJ2-1; D gene uncertain. V was pared by 2 bases and J by 7 bases, with 6 bases between. CDR1 is LGHDT, CDR2 YNNKEL, per germline (reference sequence). The CDR3 has 12 residues. In nucleotides, the CDR3 is TGTGCCAGCAGCCAATCCTCAAATGAGCAGTTCTTC. Translating it yields CASSQSSNEQFF.

This clonotype appeared many times. This chain joins TRBV12-3 or TRBV12-4 and TRBJ2-5; D is perhaps TRBD1 or TRBD2 (5 bases each). V was pared by 5 bases and J by 4 bases, with 17 bases between. The CDR3 covers 15 residues. The CDR3 reads CASSPPGRGRETQYF. The CDR3 DNA follows: TGTGCCAGCAGTCCACCGGGACGGGGAAGAGAGACCCAGTACTTC.

This clonotype has ten or more counts. The chain has TRBV12-3 or TRBV12-4 and TRBJ2-5; D remains ambiguous. The CDR3 is 14 amino acids. V was pared by 6 bases and J by 2 bases, with 13 bases between. The CDR3 region has the DNA TGTGCCAGCAGGTTAAGGCGTACTCAAGAGACCCAGTACTTC. Protein: CASRLRRTQETQYF.

This clonotype has ten or more counts. CDR3 bases: TGTGCCAGCAGCGTAGATAGCCGGAGGGGGAAAGATACGCAGTATTTT. Protein product: CASSVDSRRGKDTQYF. The rearrangement joins TRBV9 to TRBJ2-3; D may correspond to TRBD1 or TRBD2 (6 bases each). V was shortened by 0 bases and J by 5 bases, with 16 bases between the two germline ends. Per germline, CDR1 SGDLS and CDR2 YYNGEE. This CDR3 comprises 16 residues.

This chain uses TRBV7-9 with TRBJ2-2; 11 nucleotides line up with TRBD1. The CDR3 is 17 amino acids. Germline-derived CDR1 and CDR2 are SEHNR and FQNEAQ (reference sequence). J was trimmed by 1 base and V by 4 bases; bases with no gene match: 5. DNA of the CDR3: TGTGCCAGCAGCTCCCGGACAGGGGGCGTGAACACCGGGGAGCTGTTTTTT. Translation gives CASSSRTGGVNTGELFF.

This clonotype was recorded a few times. The chain links TRBV20-1 to TRBJ2-3; TRBD2 is a possible D gene (5 bases). V shed 0 bases and J shed 2 bases, with 18 bases lying between them. Germline values: CDR1 DFQATT, CDR2 SNEGSKA (reference sequence). The CDR3 contains 17 residues. CDR3 amino acids: CSARDGRADLLTDTQYF. CDR3 DNA: TGCAGTGCTAGAGATGGGCGGGCGGACCTACTCACAGATACGCAGTATTTT.